These 8 T cell receptor beta chains share one sample of origin, sequenced in a study of blood T cell repertoires in COVID-19. Measured with immunoSEQ multiplex PCR; TCRdb has only the in-frame clones, and not every one. The sample has roughly 250,000 clones; around 82% are singletons. What was sequenced was peripheral blood. Source of these receptors: a woman of 80 years or more with active or convalescent COVID-19.

The V gene is TRBV7-6, the J gene TRBJ2-1; 14 nucleotides match TRBD2. This CDR3 contains 15 residues. After removal of 5 bases from V and 6 bases from J, the junction contained 3 bases not matched to a gene. CDR1 and CDR2 from the germline V gene are SGHVS and FNYEAQ. CDR3: CASSRLAGGLNEQFF. The CDR3 DNA reads TGTGCCAGCAGCAGACTAGCGGGGGGGCTCAATGAGCAGTTCTTC.

This clone came up once. This chain links TRBV28 with TRBJ1-6; 8 nucleotides match TRBD1. Trimming cost V 4 bases and J 7 bases; bases outside gene matches: 6. Germline V CDR1 and CDR2: MDHEN, SYDVKM. CDR3 length: 15 amino acids. The CDR3 loop reads CASSSPGQANSPLHF. CDR3 nucleotide sequence: TGTGCCAGCAGTTCCCCGGGACAGGCCAATTCACCCCTCCACTTT. Using reference TRBV28 and TRBJ1-6 for the parts outside the CDR3, the full variable domain is DVKVTQSSRYLVKRTGEKVFLECVQDMDHENMFWYRQDPGLGLRLIYFSYDVKMKEKGDIPEGYSVSREKKERFSLILESASTNQTSMYLCASSSPGQANSPLHFGNGTRLTVT.

The chain uses TRBV2 and TRBJ1-4; D unresolved. V gave up 3 bases and J gave up 0 bases, with 11 bases separating them. The CDR3 sequence is 16 residues long. Per the germline V gene, CDR1 is SNHLY and CDR2 is FYNNEI. The CDR3 DNA follows: TGTGCCAGCAGTGAGAGACAAATTGCAACTAATGAAAAACTGTTTTTT. Amino acids: CASSERQIATNEKLFF.

The chain employs TRBV7-8 and TRBJ2-7, with D perhaps matching TRBD1 (6 bases). CDR1 and CDR2 from the germline V gene are SGHVS and FQNEAQ. This CDR3 comprises 14 residues. V lost 5 bases and J 0 bases, leaving 11 bases between the germline ends. In DNA form, the CDR3 reads TGTGCCAGCAGCCTGCACAGGGACTCCTACGAGCAGTACTTC. It is translated as CASSLHRDSYEQYF.

The V call is TRBV19, the J call TRBJ2-4, with a tentative D call TRBD1 (6 bases). The CDR3 sequence is 16 residues long. Trimming took off 7 bases at V and 2 bases at J, with 18 bases between the two ends. Germline V lookup: CDR1 LNHDA, CDR2 SQIVND (reference sequence). The CDR3 loop is CASTPRSRGSKNIQYF. The CDR3 DNA follows: TGTGCCAGTACCCCTAGGTCTAGGGGGTCCAAAAACATTCAGTACTTC.

This chain uses TRBV19 with TRBJ2-7, with a weak D call TRBD1 (5 bases). Trimming took off 1 base at V and 3 bases at J, with 10 bases between the two ends. CDR1 and CDR2 (germline): LNHDA, SQIVND (reference sequence). The CDR3 runs to 14 residues. CDR3 protein: CASSIVQGGYEQYF. The CDR3 nucleotides read TGTGCCAGTAGTATAGTCCAGGGTGGCTACGAGCAGTACTTC.

V is TRBV29-1 and J is TRBJ1-2, with D perhaps TRBD1 (6 bases). This CDR3 is 11 amino acids long. Germline values: CDR1 SQVTM, CDR2 ANQGSEA. Trimming shortened V by 6 bases and J by 6 bases, and 11 bases separated the two germline ends. The CDR3 region has the DNA TGCAGCGTACAGGGTACGGATGGCTACACCTTC. Translated, it gives CSVQGTDGYTF.

This clone was detected only once. The chain combines TRBV19 with TRBJ2-5; 13 bases are a match to TRBD2. CDR1 is LNHDA and CDR2 is SQIVND in the germline V gene (reference sequence). V was pared by 1 base and J by 4 bases, with 0 bases of the junction left unmatched. This CDR3 has 15 amino acids. Here the CDR3 DNA reads TGTGCCAGTAGTATAGGACTAGCGGGAGGAGAGACCCAGTACTTC. Translating it yields CASSIGLAGGETQYF.